Following are 27 T cell receptor beta chains from one sample sequenced in a study of Ad26.COV2.S vaccination and SARS-CoV-2 variants. Clones were read by immunoSEQ multiplex PCR, and TCRdb kept only the in-frame ones, dropping some. There are around 340,000 clones in the sample; 86% occur only once, and about 10% lies in the top ten. Treatment described: some 20 received Ad26.COV2.S at low or high dose, single or two shots; about 5 received placebo; per-sample allocation not given. Sampling happened 63 days after the first vaccine or placebo injection. Source: peripheral blood, taken in a trial of Ad26.COV2.S vaccine versus placebo. Receptors originate from a person between 18 and 60 years old who received the Ad26.COV2.S COVID-19 vaccine or a placebo.

The rearrangement links TRBV5-6 to TRBJ2-3, with 9 bases identical to TRBD1. There are 14 residues in the CDR3. Germline V lookup: CDR1 SGHDT, CDR2 YYEEEE. Trimming at V came to 2 bases and at J to 8 bases, leaving 6 bases not matched to a gene. For the CDR3, the DNA is TGTGCCAGCAGCTTACAGGGGGCGAGTGGTACGCAGTATTTT. Amino acids: CASSLQGASGTQYF.

The chain joins TRBV4-1 to TRBJ2-6, with 8 bases identical to TRBD1. Losses at the gene ends were 5 bases for V and 0 bases for J; bases not matched to a gene: 6. CDR1 and CDR2 (germline): MGHRA, YSYEKL. The CDR3 sequence is 17 residues long. CDR3 sequence reads: CASSRQGAPSGANVLTF. DNA for the CDR3: TGCGCCAGCAGCAGGCAGGGGGCGCCCTCTGGGGCCAACGTCCTGACTTTC.

V usage is TRBV16 and J usage is TRBJ1-5; D is unresolved. Trimming stripped 0 bases from V and 5 bases from J, with 11 bases between. Looked up from germline, CDR1 is KGHSY and CDR2 is FQNENV. The CDR3 is 15 residues long. CDR3 sequence: CASSQSGFGDQPQHF. In DNA, the CDR3 is TGTGCCAGCAGCCAATCTGGGTTTGGCGATCAGCCCCAGCATTTT.

The genes are TRBV7-9 and TRBJ1-4; maybe TRBD1 (5 bases). The CDR3 contains 15 residues. Trimming removed 1 base from V and 4 bases from J, with 10 bases in between. The germline gives CDR1 SEHNR, CDR2 FQNEAQ (reference sequence). DNA for the CDR3: TGTGCCAGCAGCTTAGTATCAGGGCTTAATGAAAAACTGTTTTTT. Translating it yields CASSLVSGLNEKLFF.

The chain uses TRBV3-1 (or the pseudogene TRBV3-2) and TRBJ2-1; D gene unclear. The V end was cut by 3 bases, the J end by 12 bases, with 12 bases between. Germline values: CDR1 LGHDT, CDR2 YNNKEL (reference sequence). There are 12 residues in the CDR3. This CDR3 is CASSQGPRSQFF. The CDR3 DNA is TGTGCCAGCAGCCAGGGCCCCAGGTCGCAGTTCTTC.

The V gene is TRBV27, the J gene TRBJ2-3; D gene unclear. Between the trimmed V and J ends, which lost 5 bases and 2 bases, there was a span of 5 bases. The CDR3 consists of 12 residues. Germline V gene sequence: CDR1 MNHEY, CDR2 SMNVEV (reference sequence). The CDR3 region has the DNA TGTGCCAGCAGTGGGCTCACAGATACGCAGTATTTT. It yields the protein CASSGLTDTQYF.

The V and J genes are TRBV7-9 and TRBJ2-7; D not resolved. This CDR3 has 13 residues. V gave up 1 base and J gave up 0 bases, with 4 bases separating them. Germline V lookup: CDR1 SEHNR, CDR2 FQNEAQ (reference sequence). CDR3: CASSLVSSYEQYF. The CDR3 bases are TGTGCCAGCAGCTTAGTCAGCTCCTACGAGCAGTACTTC.

The chain uses TRBV7-2 and TRBJ1-4; perhaps TRBD1 as D (5 bases). Germline V gene data show CDR1 as SGHTA and CDR2 as FQGNSA. Trimming removed 5 bases at V and 10 bases at J, with 14 bases between. The CDR3 runs 13 residues. The CDR3, as DNA: TGTGCCAGCAGCCCCCGGGCCGGGGGAAAACTGTTTTTT. It codes for CASSPRAGGKLFF.

The rearrangement links TRBV10-3 to TRBJ1-3; perhaps TRBD1 as D (6 bases). Trimming pared 4 bases from V and 1 base from J, leaving 8 bases between. This CDR3 comprises 14 residues. Germline V gives CDR1 ENHRY, CDR2 SYGVKD. For the CDR3, the DNA is TGTGCCATCAGTGGAGGGGGTTCTGGAAACACCATATATTTT. Protein: CAISGGGSGNTIYF.

This chain joins TRBV4-1 and TRBJ2-2, with a weak D call TRBD2 (5 bases). There are 15 residues in the CDR3. Germline CDR1 and CDR2: MGHRA and YSYEKL. The V end lost 3 bases, the J end lost 6 bases, and 14 bases lay between the germline ends. The CDR3 sequence: CASSQALRGAGELFF. The CDR3 coding sequence is TGCGCCAGCAGCCAGGCCCTTCGGGGAGCCGGGGAGCTGTTTTTT.

The chain uses TRBV2 and TRBJ1-5, with TRBD1 as a possible D gene (6 bases). Germline V gene data show CDR1 as SNHLY and CDR2 as FYNNEI. Trimming removed 3 bases at V and 0 bases at J, with 9 bases between. This CDR3 is built from 15 residues. The CDR3 protein is CASSDWGLSNQPQHF. Here the CDR3 DNA reads TGTGCCAGCAGTGACTGGGGGCTTAGCAATCAGCCCCAGCATTTT.

This chain uses TRBV7-2 with TRBJ1-1, with 9 bases matching TRBD1. The CDR3 covers 15 residues. Germline V CDR1 and CDR2: SGHTA, FQGNSA. The trim removed 5 bases at V and 2 bases at J, leaving 6 bases unmatched. The CDR3 loop reads CASSPRTGANTEAFF. CDR3 in DNA: TGTGCCAGCAGCCCCAGGACAGGGGCAAACACTGAAGCTTTCTTT. Drawing the rest from reference TRBV7-2 and TRBJ1-1, the complete variable domain is GAGVSQSPSNKVTEKGKDVELRCDPISGHTALYWYRQSLGQGLEFLIYFQGNSAPDKSGLPSDRFSAERTGGSVSTLTIQRTQQEDSAVYLCASSPRTGANTEAFFGQGTRLTVV.

The V and J genes are TRBV30 and TRBJ1-1; D is unresolved. V was cut by 2 bases and J by 4 bases, with 11 bases left in between. The length of the CDR3 is 13 residues. The germline gives CDR1 GTSNPN, CDR2 SVGIG (reference sequence). DNA for the CDR3: TGTGCCTGGAGTATCGCGGGCAGCACTGAAGCTTTCTTT. Protein: CAWSIAGSTEAFF.

The V gene is TRBV29-1, the J gene TRBJ1-1; TRBD1 is a possible D gene (5 bases). The V end lost 4 bases, the J end lost 11 bases, and 11 bases lay between the germline ends. The CDR3 consists of 10 residues. CDR1 SQVTM and CDR2 ANQGSEA come from the germline V gene. In DNA, the CDR3 is TGCAGCGTTGTCCTGGGGGAGGCTTTCTTT. As protein: CSVVLGEAFF.

The chain is built from TRBV5-5 and TRBJ1-2; TRBD1 agrees at 8 bases. CDR3 length: 15 residues. The V gene's germline CDR1 is SGHKS and CDR2 YYEKEE (reference sequence). Germline trimming cut 1 base from V and 3 bases from J; bases unmatched to any gene: 5. This chain's CDR3 is CASSLQGAFDYGYTF. Here the CDR3 DNA reads TGTGCCAGCAGCTTGCAGGGGGCATTTGACTATGGCTACACCTTC.

The gene calls are TRBV5-8 and TRBJ2-2, with D unresolved. This CDR3 has 15 residues. CDR1 and CDR2 (germline): SGHTS, YDEGEE. V lost 6 bases, J lost 4 bases, and 16 bases lay in between. In DNA form, the CDR3 reads TGTGCCAGCATAGGTGGTCCGGACCTCACCGGGGAGCTGTTTTTT. It translates to CASIGGPDLTGELFF.

The V and J genes are TRBV5-1 and TRBJ1-6; a weak D match, TRBD1 (5 bases). Looked up from germline, CDR1 is SGHRS and CDR2 is YFSETQ. CDR3 length equals 13 residues. Deletions cut 7 bases from V and 6 bases from J, with 11 bases between. The CDR3 spells CASRARVNSPLHF. The CDR3 nucleotides are TGCGCCAGCCGCGCCAGGGTTAATTCACCCCTCCACTTT. Combining the CDR3 with reference TRBV5-1 and TRBJ1-6 gives the whole variable domain KAGVTQTPRYLIKTRGQQVTLSCSPISGHRSVSWYQQTPGQGLQFLFEYFSETQRNKGNFPGRFSGRQFSNSRSEMNVSTLELGDSALYLCASRARVNSPLHFGNGTRLTVT.

CDR3 sequence (DNA): TGTGCCAGCAGGGCAGGCGACGAGCAGTACTTC. It is translated as CASRAGDEQYF. The J gene is TRBJ2-7, the V gene TRBV2; D unresolved. CDR1 and CDR2 from the germline V gene are SNHLY and FYNNEI. The germline V and J ends were trimmed by 6 bases and 5 bases, with 8 bases remaining between them. This CDR3 has 11 amino acids.

The CDR3 DNA reads as TGTGCCAGCAGTCCTATTTTGGGGACCTATAGCAATCAGCCCCAGCATTTT. Translation gives CASSPILGTYSNQPQHF. The chain links TRBV28 to TRBJ1-5; a possible D gene is TRBD1 (5 bases). This CDR3 is 17 amino acids long. The germline V gene encodes CDR1 MDHEN and CDR2 SYDVKM. V was shortened by 5 bases and J by 0 bases, with 17 bases between the two germline ends.

The chain combines TRBV11-2 with TRBJ1-6; D call uncertain. The germline V and J ends were trimmed by 1 base and 10 bases, with 11 bases remaining between them. CDR3 length: 14 residues. The V gene's germline CDR1 is SGHAT and CDR2 FQNNGV. In DNA form, the CDR3 reads TGTGCCAGCAGCTTAGGACTCAACGAATCACCCCTCCACTTT. Its protein is CASSLGLNESPLHF.

This chain joins TRBV9 and TRBJ2-1; TRBD2 aligns across 13 bases. Germline loops: CDR1 SGDLS, CDR2 YYNGEE. This CDR3 has 15 residues. J was trimmed by 7 bases and V by 4 bases; bases with no gene match: 5. The CDR3 coding sequence is TGTGCCAGCAGCCCGAAGGGACTAGCGGGAAATGAGCAGTTCTTC. It encodes CASSPKGLAGNEQFF.

The gene calls are TRBV11-2 and TRBJ2-7; tentative D call: TRBD2 (6 bases). Germline V lookup: CDR1 SGHAT, CDR2 FQNNGV. V was pared by 0 bases and J by 3 bases, with 12 bases between. The CDR3 runs to 15 residues. The CDR3, as DNA: TGTGCCAGCAGCTTAGATACGGGACTGGTCTACGAGCAGTACTTC. Amino acid sequence: CASSLDTGLVYEQYF.

This sequence joins TRBV28 and TRBJ2-3; TRBD2 matches 8 bases. CDR3 length: 15 residues. V lost 5 bases and J lost 4; bases outside the gene matches: 8. Germline-derived CDR1 and CDR2 are MDHEN and SYDVKM. The CDR3: CASSTFGGAPDTQYF. CDR3 nucleotides: TGTGCCAGCAGTACCTTCGGGGGGGCCCCAGATACGCAGTATTTT.

This chain connects TRBV29-1 to TRBJ2-1; D gene uncertain. CDR1 and CDR2 (germline): SQVTM, ANQGSEA. This CDR3 is 12 amino acids long. The V end was cut by 7 bases, the J end by 0 bases, with 7 bases between. CDR3 residues: CSASGSYNEQFF. The CDR3, as DNA: TGCAGCGCCTCGGGCTCCTACAATGAGCAGTTCTTC.

The CDR3 sequence: CASSVEVRAHNEQFF. The CDR3 DNA follows: TGTGCCAGCAGCGTAGAGGTTAGGGCCCACAATGAGCAGTTCTTC. This rearrangement joins TRBV9 to TRBJ2-1; D uncertain. Germline CDR1 reads SGDLS; CDR2 reads YYNGEE. Deletions cut 0 bases from V and 5 bases from J, with 12 bases between. The CDR3 consists of 15 residues.

This chain connects TRBV7-9 to TRBJ2-3, with TRBD1 as a possible D gene (5 bases). The germline gives CDR1 SEHNR, CDR2 FQNEAQ (reference sequence). The CDR3 extends over 15 amino acids. The ends were cut back, 6 bases at V and 3 bases at J, with 16 bases in the middle. CDR3 residues: CASSKGVAETDTQYF. CDR3 sequence (DNA): TGTGCCAGCAGTAAAGGGGTTGCGGAGACAGATACGCAGTATTTT.

The V call is TRBV7-3, the J call TRBJ2-1; the match to TRBD2 covers 11 bases. V was pared by 5 bases and J by 3 bases, with 3 bases of the junction left unmatched. Germline V CDR1 and CDR2: SGHTA, FQGTGA. The CDR3 is made up of 15 amino acids. This chain's CDR3 is CASSAGLAGYNEQFF. CDR3 coding DNA: TGTGCCAGCAGCGCCGGACTAGCGGGCTACAATGAGCAGTTCTTC.